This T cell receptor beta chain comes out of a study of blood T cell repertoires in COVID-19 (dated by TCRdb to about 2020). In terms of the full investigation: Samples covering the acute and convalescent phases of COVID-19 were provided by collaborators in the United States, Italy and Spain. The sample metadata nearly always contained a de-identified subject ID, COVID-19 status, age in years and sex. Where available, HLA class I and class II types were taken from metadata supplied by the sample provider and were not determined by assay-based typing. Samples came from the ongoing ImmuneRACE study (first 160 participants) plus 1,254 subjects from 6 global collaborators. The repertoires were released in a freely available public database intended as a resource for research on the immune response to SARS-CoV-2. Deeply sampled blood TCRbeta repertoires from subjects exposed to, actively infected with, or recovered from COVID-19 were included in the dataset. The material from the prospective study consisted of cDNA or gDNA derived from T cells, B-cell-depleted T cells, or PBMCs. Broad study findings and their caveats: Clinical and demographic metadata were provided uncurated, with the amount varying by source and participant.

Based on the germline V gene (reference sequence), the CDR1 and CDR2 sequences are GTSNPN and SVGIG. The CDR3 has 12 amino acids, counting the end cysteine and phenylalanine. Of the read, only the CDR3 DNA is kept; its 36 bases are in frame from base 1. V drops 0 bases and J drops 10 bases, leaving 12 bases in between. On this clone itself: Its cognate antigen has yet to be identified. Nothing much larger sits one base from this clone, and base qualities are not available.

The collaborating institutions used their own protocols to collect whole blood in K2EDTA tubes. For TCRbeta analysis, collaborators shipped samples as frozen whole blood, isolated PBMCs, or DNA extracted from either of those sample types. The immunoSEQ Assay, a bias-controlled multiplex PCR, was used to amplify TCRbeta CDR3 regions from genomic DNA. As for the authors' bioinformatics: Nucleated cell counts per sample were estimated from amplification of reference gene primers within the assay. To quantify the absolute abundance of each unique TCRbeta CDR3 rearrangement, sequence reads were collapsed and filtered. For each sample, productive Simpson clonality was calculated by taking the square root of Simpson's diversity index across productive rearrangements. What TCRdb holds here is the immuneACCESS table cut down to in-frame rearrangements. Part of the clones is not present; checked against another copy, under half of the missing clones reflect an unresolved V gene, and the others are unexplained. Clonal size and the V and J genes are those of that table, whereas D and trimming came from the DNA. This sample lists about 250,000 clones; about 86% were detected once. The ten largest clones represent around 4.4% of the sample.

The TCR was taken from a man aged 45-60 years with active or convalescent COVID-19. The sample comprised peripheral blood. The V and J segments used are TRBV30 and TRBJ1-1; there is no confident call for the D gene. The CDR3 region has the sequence CAWSVIIRGAFF. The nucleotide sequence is TGTGCCTGGAGTGTCATAATACGGGGAGCTTTCTTT.